This T cell receptor beta chain came from a study of response to subunit inactivated influenza vaccine. Whole-study results and caveats: It was suggested by the authors that few new T cells are recruited by each seasonal influenza vaccination.

TCRdb redid the calling of the RT-PCR reads with MiXCR, one entry per CDR3 protein. Of some 500,000 distinct CDR3 sequences in the sample, approximately 12% were seen once. This CDR3 comprises 14 residues. Germline CDR1 and CDR2: SGHKS and YYEKEE (reference sequence). The V end was cut by 5 bases, the J end by 5 bases, with 16 bases between. About this clonotype itself: Its specificity is unknown.

The sequenced sample was PBMCs from blood, obtained roughly 6 weeks after vaccination. The TCR sequence derives from a man aged 50 or older who received an inactivated influenza vaccine. This chain links TRBV5-5 with TRBJ2-5; D is tentatively TRBD1 or TRBD2 (6 bases each). The CDR3 DNA reads TGTGCCAGCAGGAAGGCCCAGGGGAGGGAGACCCAGTACTTC. Encoded protein: CASRKAQGRETQYF.